These 21 T cell receptor beta chains originate from one sample sequenced in a study of regulatory T cells in long-lasting Graves disease. To make TCR beta libraries, researchers used iRepertoire HTBI primers and Arm-PCR of CDR3 regions. TCRdb analysed the multiplex PCR reads with MiXCR anew, one entry per CDR3 protein. Here the sample spans roughly 430,000 distinct CDR3 sequences, 21% being singletons. Time point indicated: persistent/refractory GD, antithyroid drugs over 5 years with positive TRAb. Generation of the TCR library employed RNA extracted from PBMCs. Sample: peripheral blood mononuclear cells (PBMCs), taken when the disease was refractory, from a patient treated with antithyroid drugs. The source of these receptors is a female donor with Graves disease.

In regard to this clonotype: A much more abundant neighbour one base away suggests this may be a read error. V is TRBV5-1 and J is TRBJ2-4; 11 bases are a match to TRBD2. There are 16 residues in the CDR3. Germline assignment: CDR1 SGHRS and CDR2 YFSETQ. The CDR3 nucleotides read TGCACCAGCAGCCCCGCGGGGACTAGCGGAAAAAACATTCAGTACTTC. This encodes CTSSPAGTSGKNIQYF. Looking up the rest from reference TRBV5-1 and TRBJ2-4 gives the full variable domain: KAGVTQTPRYLIKTRGQQVTLSCSPISGHRSVSWYQQTPGQGLQFLFEYFSETQRNKGNFPGRFSGRQFSNSRSEMNVSTLELGDSALYLCTSSPAGTSGKNIQYFGAGTRLSVL.

The chain carries TRBV15 and TRBJ2-7; D not resolved. V shed 0 bases and J shed 1 base, with 10 bases lying between them. This CDR3 is built from 15 residues. Germline values: CDR1 LNHNV, CDR2 YYDKDF (reference sequence). The CDR3 nucleotides read TGTGCCACCAGCAGAGATCGGGTATTTTCCTACGAGCAGTACTTC. It yields the protein CATSRDRVFSYEQYF.

Ten or more counts support this clonotype. The J gene is TRBJ1-2, the V gene TRBV6-1, with 9 bases that match TRBD1. V was clipped by 4 bases and J by 4 bases; unmatched bases: 1. From germline, CDR1 is MNHNS and CDR2 SASEGT. This CDR3 has 13 residues. CDR3 sequence: CASSGGQGYGYTF. CDR3 sequence (DNA): TGTGCCAGCAGTGGGGGACAGGGCTATGGCTACACCTTC.

This clonotype turned up a few times. In DNA, the CDR3 is TGCAGTGCTAGCCCCGGGGGGGCCGGGGAGCTGTTTTTT. Its protein is CSASPGGAGELFF. V gene TRBV20-1 combines with J gene TRBJ2-2, with 8 bases lining up with TRBD2. The CDR3 has 13 amino acids. Germline CDR1 is DFQATT and CDR2 is SNEGSKA (reference sequence). After removal of 3 bases from V and 6 bases from J, the junction contained 3 bases not matched to a gene.

This clonotype was observed many times. The rearrangement links TRBV28 to TRBJ1-5; TRBD1 aligns across 8 bases. CDR1 is MDHEN, CDR2 SYDVKM, per germline. V dropped 6 bases and J dropped 9; count of bases not matched to a gene: 7. The CDR3 runs to 13 residues. The CDR3 sequence: CASRTGVGSPQHF. The CDR3 coding sequence is TGTGCCAGCAGGACAGGGGTCGGGTCGCCCCAGCATTTT.

The rearrangement links TRBV19 to TRBJ2-4; D not certain. This CDR3 has 15 amino acids. Germline assignment: CDR1 LNHDA and CDR2 SQIVND (reference sequence). V was clipped by 2 bases and J by 0 bases, with 8 bases between them. CDR3 coding DNA: TGTGCCAGTAGTATAAGCGAGATAGCCAAAAACATTCAGTACTTC. Encoded protein: CASSISEIAKNIQYF.

The chain joins TRBV19 to TRBJ1-5; D perhaps matches TRBD1 (5 bases). Trimming stripped 4 bases from V and 9 bases from J, with 10 bases between. The CDR3 totals 12 residues. The germline CDR1 and CDR2 sequences are LNHDA and SQIVND (reference sequence). DNA of the CDR3: TGTGCCAGTAGTAAGCGAAGGGGGCCCCAGCATTTT. Amino acids: CASSKRRGPQHF.

This clonotype was counted many times. The J gene is TRBJ2-7, the V gene TRBV6-1, with 9 positions matching TRBD1. Germline CDR1 reads MNHNS; CDR2 reads SASEGT. The V gene end was trimmed by 2 bases and the J gene end by 6 bases; junction bases not matched to a gene: 14. The CDR3 has 17 amino acids. DNA for the CDR3: TGTGCCAGCAGTGAAAACCCCACAGGGGGCCTCCTTGGCGAGCAGTACTTC. This gives the protein CASSENPTGGLLGEQYF.

The sample holds many counts of this clonotype. The chain employs TRBV7-4 and TRBJ2-4, with a weak D call TRBD1 (6 bases). CDR3 size: 16 residues. V was trimmed by 5 bases and J by 1 base, leaving 15 bases between them. Germline V lookup: CDR1 SGHVT, CDR2 SQSDAQ. In DNA, the CDR3 is TGTGCCAGCAGCCGCGACAGTGACAGGGCCAAAAACATTCAGTACTTC. This codes for CASSRDSDRAKNIQYF.

Details on this clonotype: Likely a read error: the CDR3 ends without its conserved phenylalanine or tryptophan. The DNA of the CDR3 is TGTGCCAGCAGCTATAGGACAGGGAGCACAGATACGCAGTATCTT. Its translation is CASSYRTGSTDTQYL. The chain employs TRBV7-8 and TRBJ2-3, with TRBD1 matching over 8 bases. Trimming took 4 bases from V and 0 from J; bases not matched to a gene: 3. The CDR3 consists of 15 residues. CDR1 SGHVS and CDR2 FQNEAQ come from the germline V gene.

The table lists this clonotype with a few counts. The J gene is TRBJ2-3, the V gene TRBV30, with no clear D. Germline V gene data show CDR1 as GTSNPN and CDR2 as SVGIG (reference sequence). The CDR3 covers 12 residues. Trimming took off 4 bases at V and 2 bases at J, with 7 bases between the two ends. The CDR3 DNA reads as TGTGCCTGGACCGTGGCCACAGATACGCAGTATTTT. It encodes CAWTVATDTQYF.

This clonotype has a count of ten or more. The rearrangement joins TRBV20-1 to TRBJ2-7, with D possibly being TRBD2 (6 bases). The CDR3 has 13 amino acids. Germline V gene lookup returns CDR1 DFQATT and CDR2 SNEGSKA (reference sequence). The CDR3 is CSGGAGSSYEQYF. The DNA for the CDR3 is TGCAGCGGAGGGGCGGGGAGCTCCTACGAGCAGTACTTC.

The chain combines TRBV20-1 with TRBJ2-2, with 12 positions matching TRBD2. This CDR3 region has 16 residues. Looked up from germline, CDR1 is DFQATT and CDR2 is SNEGSKA (reference sequence). V shed 5 bases, J shed 8 bases, and the junction held 12 bases outside the gene matches. In DNA form, the CDR3 reads TGCAGTGCTCGCCTACCCGGGACTAGCGGGTTGGGGGAGCTGTTTTTT. This codes for CSARLPGTSGLGELFF.

This rearrangement joins TRBV27 to TRBJ2-1, with 12 bases fitting TRBD2. Trimming removed 5 bases from V and 8 bases from J; junction bases left unmatched: 10. Looked up from germline, CDR1 is MNHEY and CDR2 is SMNVEV (reference sequence). The CDR3 consists of 16 residues. CDR3 DNA sequence: TGTGCCAGCAGTCGTCTAGCGGGAGGGCCAGAGCATGAGCAGTTCTTC. Translated: CASSRLAGGPEHEQFF.

This clonotype was observed many times. J is TRBJ2-7 and V is TRBV11-2; 11 bases line up with TRBD1. The J segment lost 2 bases and the V segment lost 2 bases, leaving 17 bases of the junction unmatched. CDR3 size: 20 residues. The germline V gene has CDR1 SGHAT and CDR2 FQNNGV. The CDR3 nucleotides read TGTGCCAGCAGCTTATTCCGCCCCCGGGACAGGGGGACGAACCCCTACGAGCAGTACTTC. Encoded protein: CASSLFRPRDRGTNPYEQYF. The whole variable domain, remainder taken from reference TRBV11-2 and TRBJ2-7, is EAGVAQSPRYKIIEKRQSVAFWCNPISGHATLYWYQQILGQGPKLLIQFQNNGVVDDSQLPKDRFSAERLKGVDSTLKIQPAKLEDSAVYLCASSLFRPRDRGTNPYEQYFGPGTRLTVT.

This sequence joins TRBV4-1 and TRBJ2-7; the D gene is possibly TRBD2 (5 bases). This CDR3 region has 13 residues. Trimming removed 1 base at V and 4 bases at J, with 8 bases between. Germline-derived CDR1 and CDR2 are MGHRA and YSYEKL. In DNA form, the CDR3 reads TGCGCCAGCAGCCAAGGTCGGGATTACGAGCAGTACTTC. The encoded protein is CASSQGRDYEQYF.

At least ten counts were recorded for this clonotype. CDR3: CASSLSTAGGKEAFF. CDR3 bases: TGTGCCAGCAGTTTGTCGACAGCGGGGGGAAAGGAAGCTTTCTTT. The chain links TRBV12-3 or TRBV12-4 to TRBJ1-1; D is possibly TRBD1 (5 bases). The ends were cut back, 3 bases at V and 8 bases at J, with 19 bases in the middle. This CDR3 is built from 15 residues.

This clonotype was counted many times. This chain connects TRBV28 to TRBJ2-7; TRBD2 agrees at 8 bases. V shed 5 bases, J shed 2 bases, and the junction held 14 bases outside the gene matches. The CDR3 length is 17 residues. The germline V gene encodes CDR1 MDHEN and CDR2 SYDVKM. The CDR3 loop is CASSPHLRGRRPYEQYF. In DNA, the CDR3 is TGTGCCAGCAGTCCCCACCTTCGCGGGAGGCGCCCCTACGAGCAGTACTTC.

Of note for this clonotype: One end of the junction varies from germline; a read error may be responsible. This chain connects TRBV20-1 to TRBJ2-7; D tentatively fits TRBD1 or TRBD2 (5 bases each). Germline CDR1 is DFQATT and CDR2 is SNEGSKA (reference sequence). The length of the CDR3 is 13 residues. The CDR3 protein is CGARGTFSYEQYF. The DNA for the CDR3 is TGCGGTGCTAGAGGGACGTTCTCCTACGAGCAGTACTTC.

This clonotype was seen ten or more times. This rearrangement joins TRBV28 to TRBJ2-4, with 7 bases lining up with TRBD2. Germline-derived CDR1 and CDR2 are MDHEN and SYDVKM. V shed 4 bases, J shed 0 bases, and the junction held 3 bases outside the gene matches. The CDR3 is 15 residues long. CDR3 sequence reads: CASSSSGLAKNIQYF. The DNA for the CDR3 is TGTGCCAGCAGTTCTAGCGGACTAGCCAAAAACATTCAGTACTTC.

This clonotype was observed a few times. This sequence joins TRBV14 and TRBJ2-7; 9 bases line up with TRBD1. The CDR3 sequence is 16 residues long. The J segment lost 2 bases and the V segment lost 6 bases, leaving 11 bases of the junction unmatched. Germline V lookup: CDR1 SGHDN, CDR2 FVKESK. Here the CDR3 reads CASSQIQGQGTYEQYF. CDR3 nucleotide sequence: TGTGCCAGCAGTCAAATTCAAGGACAGGGGACCTACGAGCAGTACTTC.